A single sample is the source of the 23 T cell receptor beta chains below, sequenced in a study of human T cells and chemical hapten exposure. Time point given: patch test 1, 2 weeks after DPC sensitization. Treatment noted: therapeutic diphenylcyclopropenone sensitization with weekly scalp DPC. From the RACE reads, TCRdb called clonotypes with MiXCR, one entry per CDR3 protein. The profile shows tens of thousands of distinct CDR3 sequences, about 10% of them singletons. The source was whole blood, collected in connection with sensitization to the hapten diphenylcyclopropenone (DPC). The receptors derive from a man in his forties with alopecia areata. Some clones in this sample may be carry-over from other donors' samples.

The chain links TRBV7-6 to TRBJ2-7; 10 nucleotides align to TRBD1. CDR3 length: 15 amino acids. Germline assignment: CDR1 SGHVS and CDR2 FNYEAQ. With 5 bases clipped from V and 4 bases from J, the junction kept 8 bases outside the gene matches. The CDR3 loop reads CASSRDRGLTYEQYV. The CDR3, as DNA: TGTGCCAGCAGCCGGGACAGGGGACTTACTTACGAGCAGTACGTC.

This clonotype was detected only a few times. The germline gene is not matched at one end of the junction; a read error may be the cause. The chain carries TRBV14 and TRBJ2-3, with 7 nucleotides matching TRBD2. The CDR3 loop spans 13 amino acids. Germline CDR1 reads SGHDN; CDR2 reads FVKESK. In nucleotides, the CDR3 is TGTGCCAGCAGCCCTAGCGGCACATATACGCAGTATTTT. Translating gives CASSPSGTYTQYF.

This clonotype was detected only a few times. The gene calls are TRBV7-8 and TRBJ1-3; D not certain. V lost 2 bases and J 3 bases, leaving 5 bases between the germline ends. CDR1 and CDR2 (germline): SGHVS, FQNEAQ. This CDR3 region has 13 residues. CDR3 in amino acids: CASSLNFGNTIYF. CDR3 coding DNA: TGTGCCAGCAGCTTAAATTTTGGAAACACCATATATTTT.

At least ten counts were recorded for this clonotype. CDR3 protein: CASSAQEGTEAFF. CDR3 bases: TGTGCCAGCAGCGCGCAGGAAGGGACTGAAGCTTTCTTT. The chain employs TRBV7-9 and TRBJ1-1; D unresolved. This CDR3 comprises 13 residues. V lost 5 bases and J 5 bases, leaving 12 bases between the germline ends. The V gene's germline CDR1 is SEHNR and CDR2 FQNEAQ (reference sequence).

This clonotype was counted between two and nine times. V and J are TRBV10-2 and TRBJ2-7; D is unresolved. Trimming took 4 bases from V and 2 from J, leaving 12 bases between them. CDR3 length: 14 amino acids. Germline CDR1 WSHSY, CDR2 SAAADI. The CDR3 here is CASSGYITAYEQYF. The CDR3 region has the DNA TGCGCCAGCAGTGGATACATCACAGCCTACGAGCAGTACTTC.

This clonotype appeared a few times. V gene TRBV29-1 combines with J gene TRBJ2-5, with TRBD1 identical over 7 bases. V was clipped by 4 bases and J by 4 bases; unmatched bases: 12. The CDR3 runs 15 residues. Germline-derived CDR1 and CDR2 are SQVTM and ANQGSEA. The CDR3 region has the DNA TGCAGCGTTGGTCAGAGGTACAGGGGTGGAGAGACCCAGTACTTC. Its translation: CSVGQRYRGGETQYF. The whole variable domain, remainder taken from reference TRBV29-1 and TRBJ2-5, is SAVISQKPSRDICQRGTSLTIQCQVDSQVTMMFWYRQQPGQSLTLIATANQGSEATYESGFVIDKFPISRPNLTFSTLTVSNMSPEDSSIYLCSVGQRYRGGETQYFGPGTRLLVL.

This clonotype was detected only once. This may come from a read error, since a much larger clone is one base off. The rearrangement joins TRBV29-1 to TRBJ2-2; D is unresolved. Germline CDR1 is SQVTM and CDR2 is ANQGSEA. This CDR3 spans 13 amino acids. The CDR3 spells CSAQIRAIGELFF. The CDR3 bases are TGCAGTGCCCAGATAAGGGCAATCGGGGAGCTGTTTTTT.

Only a few counts were recorded for this clonotype. This CDR3 is CASSSRTGGLYNEQFF. The DNA of the CDR3 is TGTGCCAGTAGTTCCAGGACAGGGGGCCTCTACAATGAGCAGTTCTTC. The V call is TRBV19, the J call TRBJ2-1; 11 bases match TRBD1. Unmatched junction bases numbered 6, after V lost 5 bases and J lost 3 bases. The CDR3 extends over 16 amino acids. Germline CDR1 LNHDA, CDR2 SQIVND (reference sequence).

The CDR3, as DNA: TGTGCCAGCAGCTTAGGAGTAGCGGGAATACAAGAGACCCAGTACTTC. It is translated as CASSLGVAGIQETQYF. The V gene is TRBV11-3, the J gene TRBJ2-5, with 8 positions matching TRBD2. Germline V gene sequence: CDR1 SGHNT, CDR2 YENEEA. V lost 1 base and J lost 2; bases outside the gene matches: 6. The CDR3 runs to 16 residues.

This clonotype occurred a few times. The chain links TRBV20-1 to TRBJ2-3; 13 nucleotides agree with TRBD2. V lost 6 bases, J lost 4 bases, and 10 bases stayed unmatched. This CDR3 has 16 residues. CDR1 is DFQATT, CDR2 SNEGSKA, per germline (reference sequence). In DNA form, the CDR3 reads TGCAGTGCCCCGATCGGACTAGCGGGAGCGGCAGATACGCAGTATTTT. Protein: CSAPIGLAGAADTQYF.

This chain links TRBV6-5 with TRBJ1-6; TRBD1 might be the D (5 bases). V was cut by 7 bases and J by 7 bases, with 17 bases left in between. CDR3 size: 15 residues. CDR1 is MNHEY and CDR2 is SVGAGI in the germline V gene. The CDR3 protein is CASTKGRQSNSPLHF. CDR3 nucleotide sequence: TGTGCCAGCACCAAGGGGAGACAGAGCAATTCACCCCTCCACTTT.

As for this clonotype: At one boundary the junction diverges from the germline segment, which might be a read error. This rearrangement joins TRBV9 to TRBJ2-5; D gene ambiguous. The CDR3 loop spans 16 amino acids. Germline CDR1 reads SGDLS; CDR2 reads YYNGEE. The CDR3 sequence is CASSSPQIPFQETQHF. In nucleotides, the CDR3 is TGTGCCAGCAGCTCCCCGCAGATTCCGTTCCAAGAGACCCAGCACTTC.

The chain combines TRBV4-3 with TRBJ2-7, with 8 bases aligning to TRBD1. After removal of 0 bases from V and 2 bases from J, the junction contained 9 bases not matched to a gene. Germline loops: CDR1 LGHNA, CDR2 YSLEER. The CDR3 spans 17 residues. Here the CDR3 reads CASSQDTAGQVTYEQYF. CDR3 sequence (DNA): TGCGCCAGCAGCCAAGATACGGCGGGACAGGTGACCTACGAGCAGTACTTC.

This clonotype has more than one count but fewer than ten. The rearrangement uses TRBV20-1 and TRBJ2-3, with 7 positions matching TRBD2. The CDR3 is 15 residues long. With V trimmed by 6 bases and J by 0 bases, 9 bases remained unmatched. From germline, CDR1 is DFQATT and CDR2 SNEGSKA (reference sequence). Written as DNA, the CDR3 is TGCAGTGCGGGGTCTAGCGGCCAGAGCACAGATACGCAGTATTTT. The encoded protein is CSAGSSGQSTDTQYF.

In this sample, this clonotype turned up many times. CDR3 nucleotide sequence: TGTGCCAGCAACGGGGGTGCCTACAATGAGCAGTTCTTC. Amino acid sequence: CASNGGAYNEQFF. The V call is TRBV3-1, the J call TRBJ2-1; possible D gene TRBD2, 6 bases. Germline assignment: CDR1 LGHDT and CDR2 YNNKEL (reference sequence). Trimming left V 7 bases short and J 2 bases short, with 9 bases between. CDR3 length: 13 residues.

CDR3 region: CASSRQGAYGYTF. As DNA, the CDR3 is TGCGCCAGCAGCCGGCAGGGGGCCTATGGCTACACCTTC. The genes are TRBV4-1 and TRBJ1-2, with 8 nucleotides matching TRBD1. The germline CDR1 and CDR2 sequences are MGHRA and YSYEKL. This CDR3 contains 13 residues. Trimming at V came to 4 bases and at J to 4 bases, leaving 2 bases not matched to a gene.

V and J are TRBV7-9 and TRBJ2-3; a possible D gene is TRBD2 (5 bases). The germline CDR1 and CDR2 sequences are SEHNR and FQNEAQ (reference sequence). Trimming removed 5 bases from V and 5 bases from J, with 17 bases in between. This CDR3 has 15 residues. As DNA, the CDR3 is TGTGCCAGCAGCCTCGGTCGGGGAGTCATAGATACGCAGTATTTT. Residues: CASSLGRGVIDTQYF.

This clonotype was counted many times. The J gene is TRBJ2-4, the V gene TRBV2; TRBD2 matches at 8 bases. Germline lookup yields CDR1 SNHLY and CDR2 FYNNEI. J was trimmed by 8 bases and V by 9 bases; bases with no gene match: 12. This CDR3 region has 14 residues. In nucleotides, the CDR3 is TGTGCCAGTCAATGGACTAGCTATTTAGACATTCAGTACTTC. Its translation: CASQWTSYLDIQYF.

This clonotype appeared a few times. The chain joins TRBV5-1 to TRBJ1-4, with D perhaps TRBD1 (5 bases). The V gene's germline CDR1 is SGHRS and CDR2 YFSETQ. The CDR3 runs 14 residues. The germline V and J ends were trimmed by 4 bases and 8 bases, with 15 bases remaining between them. The CDR3 here is CASSHRDEAEKLFF. The CDR3 DNA follows: TGCGCCAGCAGCCACCGGGACGAGGCCGAAAAACTGTTTTTT.

J is TRBJ1-2 and V is TRBV6-5, with a possible D match to TRBD1 (5 bases). This CDR3 comprises 15 residues. The germline V and J ends were trimmed by 0 bases and 2 bases, with 10 bases remaining between them. Germline CDR1 reads MNHEY; CDR2 reads SVGAGI. The CDR3, as DNA: TGTGCCAGCAGTTACTCTCAGGGTGAGAACTATGGCTACACCTTC. Its translation is CASSYSQGENYGYTF.

This chain connects TRBV12-3 or TRBV12-4 to TRBJ2-1; D might be TRBD1 (5 bases). The CDR3 covers 14 residues. V was shortened by 8 bases and J by 5 bases, with 16 bases between the two germline ends. This CDR3 reads CASYPGNSDNEQFF. CDR3 in DNA: TGTGCCAGCTACCCAGGGAATTCCGACAATGAGCAGTTCTTC.

This clonotype appeared many times. The V call is TRBV28, the J call TRBJ2-3; 7 nucleotides match TRBD2. CDR3 length equals 13 residues. The ends lost 6 bases at V and 4 bases at J; junction bases unmatched: 4. Germline V gene lookup returns CDR1 MDHEN and CDR2 SYDVKM. CDR3 nucleotides: TGTGCCAGCAGGAGCGGGGTTTCAGATACGCAGTATTTT. Translation gives CASRSGVSDTQYF.

A note on this clonotype: This may be a read error, as it is one base from a much larger clone. The genes are TRBV24-1 and TRBJ1-5; a weak D match, TRBD1 (5 bases). The CDR3 loop spans 13 amino acids. Per germline, CDR1 KGHDR and CDR2 SFDVKD. The CDR3 bases are TGTGCCACCATGGCAGGGAGCGATCAGCTCCAGCATTTT. Translating gives CATMAGSDQLQHF.